This T cell receptor beta chain is from a study of T cells after yellow fever vaccination. The germline V gene has CDR1 LGHNA and CDR2 YSLEER. CDR3 length equals 14 residues. V was trimmed by 3 bases and J by 2 bases, leaving 10 bases between them. TCRdb passed the 5' RACE reads through MiXCR, listing each CDR3 protein once. The sample holds about 260,000 distinct CDR3 sequences; roughly 5.2% are singletons and the top ten take approximately 3.5%. The sequencing here drew on CD4+ T cells sorted from PBMCs, taken on the day of the yellow fever booster vaccination. The chain recombines TRBV4-3 with TRBJ2-5; D is undetermined. This sequence was found in a man aged 18 to 29 who received the YFV17D yellow fever vaccine. The CDR3 here is CASSQVDGQETQYF. CDR3 sequence (DNA): TGCGCCAGCAGCCAGGTGGACGGGCAAGAGACCCAGTACTTC.